The next 19 T cell receptor beta chains were all read from a single sample in a study of CD8 T cells in ankylosing spondylitis. TCRdb processed the 5' RACE reads anew with MiXCR; each CDR3 protein has one entry. The repertoire holds roughly 700,000 distinct CDR3 sequences, around 17% seen once, with under 20% in the top ten. Their antigens are not known. General study points: Eight or nine highly homologous variants formed a TCR beta motif that appeared characteristic of ankylosing spondylitis blood.

The sequencing input was blood, either unsorted or a sorted T cell fraction (not recorded which). Receptors originate from a male donor with ankylosing spondylitis.

The chain combines TRBV12-3 or TRBV12-4 with TRBJ2-7; 7 bases align to TRBD1. V dropped 2 bases and J dropped 7; count of bases not matched to a gene: 14. This CDR3 contains 16 residues. The CDR3 here is CASSLFPNYRGEEQYF. CDR3 sequence (DNA): TGTGCCAGCAGTTTATTCCCTAACTACAGGGGAGAGGAGCAGTACTTC.

This clonotype was detected a few times. DNA for the CDR3: TGCGCCAGCAGCTTGGTAGGTAGCGGGAGCTCTTCCTACAATGAGCAGTTCTTC. This translates into CASSLVGSGSSSYNEQFF. This chain connects TRBV5-1 to TRBJ2-1; 9 bases fit TRBD2. Germline CDR1 is SGHRS and CDR2 is YFSETQ. J lost 1 base, V lost 0 bases, and 8 bases had no gene match. This CDR3 has 18 residues.

The chain joins TRBV7-2 to TRBJ2-7, with D perhaps TRBD1 or TRBD2 (5 bases each). The germline V and J ends were trimmed by 2 bases and 6 bases, with 20 bases remaining between them. Germline loops: CDR1 SGHTA, CDR2 FQGNSA. The CDR3 is made up of 16 amino acids. The CDR3 reads CASSLRGSAGRSEQYF. The CDR3 coding sequence is TGTGCCAGCAGCTTAAGGGGTTCTGCGGGTAGGAGCGAGCAGTACTTC.

J is TRBJ1-4 and V is TRBV12-3 or TRBV12-4; tentative D call: TRBD1 (5 bases). This CDR3 spans 12 amino acids. V lost 6 bases and J 12 bases, leaving 14 bases between the germline ends. The DNA of the CDR3 is TGTGCCAGCAGCAGGGTCCATCGTCAACTGTTTTTT. Protein: CASSRVHRQLFF.

This chain links TRBV27 with TRBJ2-1, with 9 bases lining up with TRBD2. The CDR3 has 15 residues. The V gene end was trimmed by 5 bases and the J gene end by 4 bases; junction bases not matched to a gene: 6. In germline, CDR1 is MNHEY, CDR2 SMNVEV (reference sequence). CDR3 sequence reads: CASSRAGGEYNEQFF. For the CDR3, the DNA is TGTGCCAGCAGTCGGGCGGGAGGGGAATACAATGAGCAGTTCTTC.

J is TRBJ2-3 and V is TRBV4-1; D is undetermined. The CDR3 totals 17 residues. The V end lost 3 bases, the J end lost 0 bases, and 16 bases lay between the germline ends. Germline V CDR1 and CDR2: MGHRA, YSYEKL. The CDR3 coding sequence is TGCGCCAGCAGCCACGGGCTTCTTGGGCGTAGCACAGATACGCAGTATTTT. Protein product: CASSHGLLGRSTDTQYF.

This clonotype was counted many times. A much larger clone is a single base away; this may be a read error. The chain recombines TRBV5-5 with TRBJ2-3, with D hard to call. With 1 base removed from V and 6 bases from J, the gap between germline ends came to 15 bases. Germline values: CDR1 SGHKS, CDR2 YYEKEE (reference sequence). CDR3 length: 15 amino acids. The CDR3 is CASSLRVERLDTQYF. The CDR3 DNA follows: TGTGCCAGCAGCTTGCGAGTCGAGCGATTGGATACGCAGTATTTT.

This clonotype was counted only a few times. V is TRBV11-2 and J is TRBJ2-7; D is perhaps TRBD1 or TRBD2 (5 bases each). Germline V CDR1 and CDR2: SGHAT, FQNNGV. Trimming left V 4 bases short and J 1 base short, with 8 bases between. The CDR3 sequence is 13 residues long. The CDR3 is CASSWDPSYEQYF. Here the CDR3 DNA reads TGTGCCAGCAGCTGGGACCCATCCTACGAGCAGTACTTC. Complete variable domain (other parts from reference TRBV11-2 and TRBJ2-7): EAGVAQSPRYKIIEKRQSVAFWCNPISGHATLYWYQQILGQGPKLLIQFQNNGVVDDSQLPKDRFSAERLKGVDSTLKIQPAKLEDSAVYLCASSWDPSYEQYFGPGTRLTVT.

V usage is TRBV4-1 and J usage is TRBJ2-5; weak D call: TRBD2 (6 bases). Looked up from germline, CDR1 is MGHRA and CDR2 is YSYEKL. The CDR3 sequence is 15 residues long. Trimming removed 1 base at V and 3 bases at J, with 12 bases between. CDR3 sequence (DNA): TGCGCCAGCAGCCAAGGCCCGGGAGAAGAAGAGACCCAGTACTTC. Protein sequence: CASSQGPGEEETQYF.

The chain recombines TRBV20-1 with TRBJ2-7; D uncertain. Germline assignment: CDR1 DFQATT and CDR2 SNEGSKA (reference sequence). V was trimmed by 3 bases and J by 1 base, leaving 7 bases between them. The CDR3 extends over 12 amino acids. This CDR3 reads CSARELSYEQYF. Written as DNA, the CDR3 is TGCAGTGCTAGGGAACTGTCCTACGAGCAGTACTTC.

V is TRBV20-1 and J is TRBJ1-2; perhaps TRBD1 as D (5 bases). The CDR3 runs 12 residues. The germline V gene encodes CDR1 DFQATT and CDR2 SNEGSKA (reference sequence). V was shortened by 6 bases and J by 2 bases, with 10 bases between the two germline ends. The CDR3 loop is CSALDRNYGYTF. The CDR3 DNA reads TGCAGTGCCCTCGACAGAAACTATGGCTACACCTTC.

This chain links TRBV5-1 with TRBJ1-5; D gene unclear. Trimming removed 0 bases at V and 3 bases at J, with 10 bases between. The CDR3 runs to 15 residues. In germline, CDR1 is SGHRS, CDR2 YFSETQ. The CDR3 here is CASSLDGVPNQPQHF. The DNA of the CDR3 is TGCGCCAGCAGCTTGGACGGGGTACCCAATCAGCCCCAGCATTTT.

The chain is built from TRBV2 and TRBJ1-6; D unresolved. The CDR3 is 14 amino acids. V was trimmed by 2 bases and J by 4 bases, leaving 6 bases between them. The germline gives CDR1 SNHLY, CDR2 FYNNEI. The CDR3 region is CASSEWGYNSPLHF. Here the CDR3 DNA reads TGTGCCAGCAGTGAATGGGGTTATAATTCACCCCTCCACTTT.

This clonotype was picked up a small number of times. This chain connects TRBV4-3 to TRBJ2-3, with TRBD2 matching over 10 bases. The V segment lost 1 base and the J segment 4 bases; nucleotides outside the gene matches: 5. This CDR3 is built from 16 residues. Germline CDR1 reads LGHNA; CDR2 reads YSLEER. The CDR3 protein is CASSQGLAGEPDTQYF. The CDR3 DNA is TGCGCCAGCAGCCAAGGTCTAGCGGGAGAGCCAGATACGCAGTATTTT.

The gene calls are TRBV2 and TRBJ2-5; D remains unclear. Trimming stripped 2 bases from V and 5 bases from J, with 9 bases between. Germline loops: CDR1 SNHLY, CDR2 FYNNEI. This CDR3 spans 13 amino acids. CDR3 protein: CASSEPVRETQYF. The CDR3 DNA is TGTGCCAGCAGTGAACCAGTCAGGGAGACCCAGTACTTC.

This chain links TRBV11-2 with TRBJ1-5; 10 bases fit TRBD1. After removal of 0 bases from V and 9 bases from J, the junction contained 17 bases not matched to a gene. CDR1 SGHAT and CDR2 FQNNGV come from the germline V gene. CDR3 length: 19 residues. CDR3 protein: CASSLDRTGGKNGWRPQHF. CDR3 sequence (DNA): TGTGCCAGCAGCTTAGATCGGACAGGGGGAAAAAATGGTTGGCGGCCCCAGCATTTT.

There are many counts of this clonotype. The chain joins TRBV12-3 or TRBV12-4 to TRBJ2-2; D is unclear. V was trimmed by 1 base and J by 2 bases, leaving 8 bases between them. The CDR3 extends over 15 amino acids. CDR3 bases: TGTGCCAGCAGTTTAGAGGGAACTAACACCGGGGAGCTGTTTTTT. Protein sequence: CASSLEGTNTGELFF.

Written as DNA, the CDR3 is TGTGCCAGCTGCCTCCGACAGGGTAGCATCTATGGCTACACCTTC. As protein: CASCLRQGSIYGYTF. V usage is TRBV3-1 and J usage is TRBJ1-2; TRBD1 matches at 7 bases. The length of the CDR3 is 15 residues. Germline V lookup: CDR1 LGHDT, CDR2 YNNKEL (reference sequence). V lost 8 bases to trimming and J lost 4 bases; unmatched junction nucleotides: 13. Looking up the rest from reference TRBV3-1 and TRBJ1-2 gives the full variable domain: DTAVSQTPKYLVTQMGNDKSIKCEQNLGHDTMYWYKQDSKKFLKIMFSYNNKELIINETVPNRFSPKSPDKAHLNLHINSLELGDSAVYFCASCLRQGSIYGYTFGSGTRLTVV.

At least ten counts were recorded for this clonotype. This chain uses TRBV18 with TRBJ2-3; the match to TRBD1 covers 8 bases. V was clipped by 3 bases and J by 4 bases; unmatched bases: 9. The CDR3 sequence is 16 residues long. The V gene's germline CDR1 is KGHSH and CDR2 LQKENI. The CDR3 is CASSPSRQGKSDTQYF. Here the CDR3 DNA reads TGTGCCAGCTCACCCTCTCGACAGGGGAAATCAGATACGCAGTATTTT.